This is a list of T cell receptor beta chains from one sample in a study of blood T cell repertoires in COVID-19. Sequencing used immunoSEQ multiplex PCR; TCRdb keeps in-frame clones, though not all of them. The data contain over 400,000 clones, 70% to 90% of them singletons. Sequenced material: peripheral blood. These TCRs come from a woman aged 45-59 years with COVID-19, enrolled during active disease. Each CDR3 is given with its conserved first and last residue. D genes are given only for firm matches. Some rows have no size entry. The others give once, few or many, or a class for an expanded clone.

CDR3 length: 13; J gene: TRBJ2-7; V gene: TRBV12-3/TRBV12-4; D gene: -; clone size: -; CDR3 protein: CASSLDNTYEQYF; CDR3 DNA: TGTGCCAGCAGTTTGGACAACACCTACGAGCAGTACTTC
CDR3 length: 14; J gene: TRBJ2-2; V gene: TRBV3-1/TRBV3-2; D gene: TRBD2; clone size: -; CDR3 protein: CASSQGTTRGELFF; CDR3 DNA: TGTGCCAGCAGCCAGGGGACTACGAGGGGGGAGCTGTTTTTT
CDR3 length: 15; J gene: TRBJ1-2; V gene: TRBV9; D gene: TRBD1; clone size: -; CDR3 protein: CASSPGQGSFYGYTF; CDR3 DNA: TGTGCCAGCAGCCCCGGACAGGGATCCTTCTATGGCTACACCTTC
CDR3 length: 14; J gene: TRBJ1-6; V gene: TRBV9; D gene: TRBD1; clone size: -; CDR3 protein: CASSAETGASPLHF; CDR3 DNA: TGTGCCAGCAGCGCCGAGACAGGGGCTTCACCCCTCCACTTT
CDR3 length: 15; J gene: TRBJ2-7; V gene: TRBV7-8; D gene: TRBD2; clone size: once; CDR3 protein: CASSLSGGRTYEQYF; CDR3 DNA: TGTGCCAGCAGCCTTAGCGGGGGGAGGACCTACGAGCAGTACTTC
CDR3 length: 14; J gene: TRBJ1-1; V gene: TRBV19; D gene: -; clone size: -; CDR3 protein: CATRRRGLNTEAFF; CDR3 DNA: TGTGCCACCCGGCGGAGAGGTCTGAACACTGAAGCTTTCTTT
CDR3 length: 14; J gene: TRBJ2-3; V gene: TRBV7-2; D gene: -; clone size: -; CDR3 protein: CASSEGGVADTQYF; CDR3 DNA: TGTGCCAGCAGCGAAGGGGGGGTCGCAGATACGCAGTATTTT
CDR3 length: 12; J gene: TRBJ2-7; V gene: TRBV6-5; D gene: -; clone size: -; CDR3 protein: CASRMGGYEQYF; CDR3 DNA: TGTGCCAGCAGGATGGGGGGCTACGAGCAGTACTTC
CDR3 length: 14; J gene: TRBJ1-6; V gene: TRBV3-1/TRBV3-2; D gene: -; clone size: -; CDR3 protein: CASSQWTEGSPLHF; CDR3 DNA: TGTGCCAGCAGCCAATGGACGGAGGGGTCACCCCTCCACTTT
CDR3 length: 14; J gene: TRBJ2-1; V gene: TRBV7-2; D gene: TRBD2; clone size: -; CDR3 protein: CASSEVAGSGEQFF; CDR3 DNA: TGTGCCAGCAGCGAAGTAGCGGGGTCCGGTGAGCAGTTCTTC
CDR3 length: 14; J gene: TRBJ1-1; V gene: TRBV7-3; D gene: -; clone size: -; CDR3 protein: CASSLRAGDTEAFF; CDR3 DNA: TGTGCCAGCAGCTTAAGGGCAGGGGACACTGAAGCTTTCTTT
CDR3 length: 18; J gene: TRBJ1-4; V gene: TRBV19; D gene: TRBD1; clone size: -; CDR3 protein: CASRERGGQGVPNEKLFF; CDR3 DNA: TGTGCCAGTAGAGAAAGAGGTGGACAGGGGGTTCCTAATGAAAAACTGTTTTTT
CDR3 length: 14; J gene: TRBJ2-7; V gene: TRBV2; D gene: -; clone size: -; CDR3 protein: CASSGRDTHYEQYF; CDR3 DNA: TGTGCCAGCAGTGGCCGGGACACCCACTACGAGCAGTACTTC
CDR3 length: 13; J gene: TRBJ1-1; V gene: TRBV2; D gene: -; clone size: -; CDR3 protein: CAGTGYRDTEAFF; CDR3 DNA: TGTGCCGGTACAGGGTATCGAGACACTGAAGCTTTCTTT
CDR3 length: 13; J gene: TRBJ1-5; V gene: TRBV18; D gene: -; clone size: once; CDR3 protein: CASSRDRNQPQHF; CDR3 DNA: TGTGCCAGCTCACGAGACAGGAATCAGCCCCAGCATTTT
CDR3 length: 16; J gene: TRBJ1-4; V gene: TRBV9; D gene: TRBD1; clone size: -; CDR3 protein: CASGPTTGAAGEKLFF; CDR3 DNA: TGTGCCAGCGGACCTACTACAGGGGCCGCAGGAGAAAAACTGTTTTTT
CDR3 length: 13; J gene: TRBJ1-1; V gene: TRBV12-3/TRBV12-4; D gene: -; clone size: -; CDR3 protein: CASRITGWTEAFF; CDR3 DNA: TGTGCCAGCAGGATCACAGGGTGGACTGAAGCTTTCTTT
CDR3 length: 15; J gene: TRBJ1-2; V gene: TRBV2; D gene: TRBD1; clone size: -; CDR3 protein: CASRGGQGRNYGYTF; CDR3 DNA: TGTGCCAGCAGAGGGGGCCAGGGGAGGAACTATGGCTACACCTTC
CDR3 length: 15; J gene: TRBJ1-2; V gene: TRBV4-1; D gene: -; clone size: -; CDR3 protein: CASSQAGSGSHGYTF; CDR3 DNA: TGCGCCAGCAGCCAGGCAGGGAGCGGGAGCCATGGCTACACCTTC
CDR3 length: 16; J gene: TRBJ2-7; V gene: TRBV9; D gene: TRBD2; clone size: -; CDR3 protein: CARSVGGGGTSPEQYF; CDR3 DNA: TGTGCCCGCAGCGTCGGGGGCGGGGGGACCTCTCCCGAGCAGTACTTC
CDR3 length: 10; J gene: TRBJ2-3; V gene: TRBV15; D gene: -; clone size: -; CDR3 protein: CATGRDTQYF; CDR3 DNA: TGTGCCACCGGGAGGGATACGCAGTATTTT
CDR3 length: 13; J gene: TRBJ1-1; V gene: TRBV28; D gene: -; clone size: few; CDR3 protein: CASSPWIRAEAFF; CDR3 DNA: TGTGCCAGCAGTCCCTGGATCCGGGCTGAAGCTTTCTTT
CDR3 length: 13; J gene: TRBJ2-2; V gene: TRBV12-3/TRBV12-4; D gene: -; clone size: -; CDR3 protein: CASSSPGTVELFF; CDR3 DNA: TGTGCCAGCAGCTCCCCGGGTACGGTGGAGCTGTTTTTT
CDR3 length: 13; J gene: TRBJ1-3; V gene: TRBV5-5; D gene: -; clone size: -; CDR3 protein: CASSLAFRNTIYF; CDR3 DNA: TGTGCCAGCAGCTTGGCCTTTCGAAACACCATATATTTT
CDR3 length: 15; J gene: TRBJ1-3; V gene: TRBV18; D gene: -; clone size: -; CDR3 protein: CASSPRQSSGNTIYF; CDR3 DNA: TGTGCCAGCTCACCACGACAGTCCTCTGGAAACACCATATATTTT
CDR3 length: 14; J gene: TRBJ2-2; V gene: TRBV28; D gene: -; clone size: -; CDR3 protein: CAARHQGHTGELFF; CDR3 DNA: TGTGCCGCACGACATCAGGGGCACACCGGGGAGCTGTTTTTT
CDR3 length: 13; J gene: TRBJ2-3; V gene: TRBV5-4; D gene: -; clone size: -; CDR3 protein: CASSAASADTQYF; CDR3 DNA: TGTGCCAGCAGCGCGGCCTCAGCGGATACGCAGTATTTT
CDR3 length: 17; J gene: TRBJ1-5; V gene: TRBV12-5; D gene: -; clone size: once; CDR3 protein: CASGLVPGHRSNQPQHF; CDR3 DNA: TGTGCTAGTGGTTTGGTACCAGGCCACCGGAGCAATCAGCCCCAGCATTTT
CDR3 length: 14; J gene: TRBJ1-2; V gene: TRBV5-1; D gene: -; clone size: -; CDR3 protein: CASSRQAAGDGYTF; CDR3 DNA: TGCGCCAGCAGCCGACAGGCGGCGGGAGATGGCTACACCTTC
CDR3 length: 12; J gene: TRBJ2-3; V gene: TRBV12-3/TRBV12-4; D gene: -; clone size: -; CDR3 protein: CASTLSGDTQYF; CDR3 DNA: TGTGCCAGCACTTTGAGTGGAGATACGCAGTATTTT
CDR3 length: 16; J gene: TRBJ1-2; V gene: TRBV9; D gene: -; clone size: once; CDR3 protein: CASSPSAGRDHYGYTF; CDR3 DNA: TGTGCCAGCAGCCCATCTGCGGGCCGGGATCACTATGGCTACACCTTC
CDR3 length: 15; J gene: TRBJ2-3; V gene: TRBV7-8; D gene: -; clone size: -; CDR3 protein: CASSSRTIGGSTQYF; CDR3 DNA: TGTGCCAGCAGCTCAAGAACCATAGGGGGAAGTACGCAGTATTTT
CDR3 length: 14; J gene: TRBJ1-2; V gene: TRBV24-1; D gene: TRBD1; clone size: -; CDR3 protein: CATSDSDRPDGYTF; CDR3 DNA: TGTGCCACCAGTGATTCGGACAGGCCGGATGGCTACACCTTC
CDR3 length: 16; J gene: TRBJ1-3; V gene: TRBV11-2; D gene: -; clone size: many; CDR3 protein: CASSLGRQVSGNTIYF; CDR3 DNA: TGTGCCAGCAGCTTAGGGCGACAGGTCTCTGGAAACACCATATATTTT
CDR3 length: 14; J gene: TRBJ2-5; V gene: TRBV11-1; D gene: TRBD2; clone size: -; CDR3 protein: CASSLTSGRETQYF; CDR3 DNA: TGTGCCAGCAGCTTGACTAGCGGGAGGGAGACCCAGTACTTC
CDR3 length: 14; J gene: TRBJ2-4; V gene: TRBV10-3; D gene: TRBD1; clone size: -; CDR3 protein: CAIREPGQENIQYF; CDR3 DNA: TGTGCCATCAGGGAGCCGGGACAGGAAAACATTCAGTACTTC
CDR3 length: 17; J gene: TRBJ1-4; V gene: TRBV9; D gene: -; clone size: -; CDR3 protein: CASSVGVGGSGTEKLFF; CDR3 DNA: TGTGCCAGCAGCGTAGGGGTCGGGGGAAGCGGGACTGAAAAACTGTTTTTT
CDR3 length: 14; J gene: TRBJ1-1; V gene: TRBV7-2; D gene: -; clone size: -; CDR3 protein: CASSYGGPGTEAFF; CDR3 DNA: TGTGCCAGCAGCTACGGGGGGCCTGGCACTGAAGCTTTCTTT
CDR3 length: 14; J gene: TRBJ2-2; V gene: TRBV9; D gene: -; clone size: -; CDR3 protein: CASSPSSSPGELFF; CDR3 DNA: TGTGCCAGCAGCCCAAGCTCGTCTCCCGGGGAGCTGTTTTTT
CDR3 length: 14; J gene: TRBJ2-5; V gene: TRBV11-2; D gene: -; clone size: -; CDR3 protein: CASSLVHRGETQYF; CDR3 DNA: TGTGCCAGCAGCTTAGTCCATAGGGGAGAGACCCAGTACTTC
CDR3 length: 16; J gene: TRBJ2-5; V gene: TRBV7-6; D gene: -; clone size: -; CDR3 protein: CASSPTGPSSRETQYF; CDR3 DNA: TGTGCCAGCAGCCCTACCGGCCCTAGTAGCCGAGAGACCCAGTACTTC